Listed below are T cell receptor beta chains from one sample, sequenced in a study of follicular helper T cells after annual influenza vaccination. Clones were sequenced by immunoSEQ multiplex PCR, and TCRdb holds only the in-frame ones, with some missing. This table has some 5,900 clones, about 82% appearing once. The material sequenced was CXCR5- memory CD4+ T cells sorted from blood, taken on the day of influenza vaccination. The receptors come from an adult who received the influenza vaccine. The conserved cysteine and the conserved F or W are not part of the CDR3 here. Expanded clones get a size class; other rows say once, few or many, or leave the size out.

clone size: NA
V gene: TRBV4-2
J gene: TRBJ1-1
CDR3 protein: ASSQRDRVSEAF

clone size: once
V gene: TRBV15
J gene: TRBJ1-4
CDR3 protein: ATSRDWGRLATNEKLF

clone size: NA
V gene: TRBV19
J gene: TRBJ2-3
CDR3 protein: ASSTRQFLTDKGTQY

clone size: NA
V gene: TRBV27
J gene: TRBJ2-5
CDR3 protein: ATADGVKETQY

clone size: NA
V gene: TRBV5-1
J gene: TRBJ1-5
CDR3 protein: ASSRVPGGGQPQH

clone size: few
V gene: TRBV7-2
J gene: TRBJ2-7
CDR3 protein: ASSLVGGYEQY

clone size: once
V gene: TRBV6-1
J gene: TRBJ1-1
CDR3 protein: ASGQGAGNTEAF

clone size: NA
V gene: TRBV27
J gene: TRBJ1-1
CDR3 protein: ASKYISGIGTTEAF

clone size: NA
V gene: TRBV4-2
J gene: TRBJ1-1
CDR3 protein: ASSHDRGETEAF

clone size: once
V gene: TRBV5-1
J gene: TRBJ1-4
CDR3 protein: ASSSGQLDEKLF

clone size: NA
V gene: TRBV6-5
J gene: TRBJ2-7
CDR3 protein: ASSYRGQGIEQY

clone size: NA
V gene: TRBV11-3
J gene: TRBJ2-1
CDR3 protein: ASSLGGGSYNEQF

clone size: NA
V gene: TRBV6-5
J gene: TRBJ2-4
CDR3 protein: ASRGPLRSKNIQY

clone size: NA
V gene: TRBV30
J gene: TRBJ2-3
CDR3 protein: AWSVLDTQY

clone size: NA
V gene: TRBV28
J gene: TRBJ2-1
CDR3 protein: ASRKGGDRNEQF

clone size: once
V gene: TRBV5-4
J gene: TRBJ2-5
CDR3 protein: ASSSPSVVETQY

clone size: NA
V gene: TRBV27
J gene: TRBJ2-7
CDR3 protein: ASSPRTATSYEQY

clone size: NA
V gene: TRBV4-1
J gene: TRBJ2-2
CDR3 protein: ASSRSTRQGSGGELF

clone size: NA
V gene: TRBV7-9
J gene: TRBJ1-1
CDR3 protein: ASSLHLLPSNTEAF

clone size: NA
V gene: TRBV29-1
J gene: TRBJ1-4
CDR3 protein: SVEGPGGEKLF

clone size: NA
V gene: TRBV11-3
J gene: TRBJ1-1
CDR3 protein: ASSLEGRTEAF

clone size: NA
V gene: TRBV9
J gene: TRBJ2-5
CDR3 protein: ASSTRAQGTQY

clone size: NA
V gene: TRBV5-1
J gene: TRBJ2-2
CDR3 protein: ASSLVPPGQGAGTGELF

clone size: NA
V gene: TRBV6-1
J gene: TRBJ1-5
CDR3 protein: ASSVSPTRQPQH

clone size: NA
V gene: TRBV7-3
J gene: TRBJ2-7
CDR3 protein: ASSPLAGGPYEQY

clone size: once
V gene: TRBV5-6
J gene: TRBJ2-1
CDR3 protein: ASSWDNEQF

clone size: NA
V gene: TRBV5-1
J gene: TRBJ2-7
CDR3 protein: ASSLMVTYEQY